The 5 T cell receptor beta chains in this list originate from one sample, sequenced in a study of breast tumors, draining lymph nodes, adjacent tissues. TCRdb re-derived calls from the multiplex PCR reads in MiXCR, one entry per CDR3 protein. The sample consists of under 250,000 distinct CDR3 sequences, 32% of them appearing once. The lymph nodes were axillary draining lymph nodes from breast cancer patients. Source material: axillary lymph node tissue. The receptors stem from a female donor with breast cancer. Some clones in this sample may be carry-over from other donors' samples.

There are many counts of this clonotype. The chain couples TRBV6-6 to TRBJ2-7, with D perhaps matching TRBD1 or TRBD2 (5 bases each). The ends were cut back, 4 bases at V and 0 bases at J, with 13 bases in the middle. The CDR3 is 15 amino acids. The germline V gene encodes CDR1 MNHNY and CDR2 SVGAGI (reference sequence). The CDR3 sequence is CASSSLRGLSYEQYF. CDR3 nucleotide sequence: TGTGCCAGCAGTTCCCTGAGGGGTCTCTCCTACGAGCAGTACTTC.

The chain has TRBV7-3 and TRBJ2-1, with 12 bases aligning to TRBD2. This CDR3 is 18 amino acids long. The V gene end was trimmed by 1 base and the J gene end by 5 bases; junction bases not matched to a gene: 9. Germline assignment: CDR1 SGHTA and CDR2 FQGTGA. The CDR3, as DNA: TGTGCCAGCAGCTTAATGTCGACTAGCGGGAGTAGAGACAATGAGCAGTTCTTC. Its protein product is CASSLMSTSGSRDNEQFF.

This clonotype was picked up many times. The chain couples TRBV6-6 to TRBJ1-6, with 7 bases matching TRBD1. The CDR3 length is 16 residues. Germline V gives CDR1 MNHNY, CDR2 SVGAGI (reference sequence). V was clipped by 6 bases and J by 5 bases; unmatched bases: 10. CDR3 sequence: CASRPGQNINNSPLHF. The CDR3 DNA sequence: TGTGCCAGCAGACCGGGACAGAATATCAATAATTCACCCCTCCACTTT.

The chain combines TRBV5-1 with TRBJ1-6; no reliable D call. Trimming took 1 base from V and 10 from J, leaving 18 bases between them. Per germline, CDR1 SGHRS and CDR2 YFSETQ. CDR3 length: 16 residues. The CDR3 loop is CASSLRRTGEVSPLHF. Here the CDR3 DNA reads TGCGCCAGCAGCTTGAGGAGAACCGGGGAAGTCTCACCCCTCCACTTT.

The chain combines TRBV9 with TRBJ2-5; D possibly uses TRBD1 or TRBD2 (5 bases each). Germline lookup yields CDR1 SGDLS and CDR2 YYNGEE. This CDR3 contains 14 residues. Trimming took 3 bases from V and 5 from J, leaving 14 bases between them. The CDR3 reads CASSGDGDRETQYF. The CDR3 DNA is TGTGCCAGCAGCGGGGACGGTGACCGGGAGACCCAGTACTTC. Full variable domain (rest looked up from reference TRBV9 and TRBJ2-5): DSGVTQTPKHLITATGQRVTLRCSPRSGDLSVYWYQQSLDQGLQFLIQYYNGEERAKGNILERFSAQQFPDLHSELNLSSLELGDSALYFCASSGDGDRETQYFGPGTRLLVL.